The sequence of this TCR beta chain was determined in a study of blood T cell repertoires in COVID-19. Whole-study context: The United States, Italy and Spain were the sources of the acute and convalescent COVID-19 samples. T cells, B-cell-depleted T cells, or PBMCs supplied cDNA or gDNA.

In the study's own analysis: Amplification from reference gene primers served as the basis for estimated nucleated cell counts. Data came from immunoSEQ multiplex PCR; TCRdb stores just in-frame clones and leaves some out. Clonal size and the V and J genes are those of that table, whereas D and trimming came from the DNA. The table shows roughly 180,000 clones, with 65% to 85% occurring only once. Sequenced material: peripheral blood. This sequence was found in a man aged 55 to 70 with active or convalescent COVID-19.

CDR3 residues: CSASEASGTNEQFF. The CDR3 DNA reads TGCAGTGCTAGTGAGGCTAGCGGGACCAATGAGCAGTTCTTC. The chain joins TRBV20-1 to TRBJ2-1; TRBD2 matches 9 bases. Looked up from germline, CDR1 is DFQATT and CDR2 is SNEGSKA (reference sequence). Losses at the gene ends were 3 bases for V and 6 bases for J; bases not matched to a gene: 6. The CDR3 has 14 residues.